This entry features one T cell receptor (beta chain) sequence. It has no known antigen specificity. No base qualities exist here, and no much larger clone lies one base off it. Library creation used the immunoSEQ multiplex PCR assay. For the multiplex PCR, a mixture combining 60 forward primers for TCR Vbeta segments and 13 reverse primers for TCR Jbeta segments was used. The CDR3 region of rearranged TCR beta genes was amplified from genomic DNA by a multiplex PCR assay. The Illumina HiSeq System was used to sequence the amplified TCR beta libraries as 87-base-pair reads. Per the source publication's procedure: A later analysis counted 65 million to 90 million unique TCR beta chains across the 650 to 800 repertoires, and 9.5 million to 11 million of these chains were shared by at least two donors. Raw reads were error-corrected and collapsed into unique sequences with a nearest-neighbor algorithm that merged closely related sequences to remove PCR and sequencing errors. Alignment of CDR3 sequences to IMGT reference sequences was used to assign V, D and J gene segments. For a sequence to be retained, a match of at least six nucleotides was required to both a V gene segment and a J gene segment. Rearrangements were classified as productive when the CDR3 lacked stop codons and remained in frame with V and J, and all other rearrangements were classified as non-productive. CDR3 was defined by IMGT convention, running from the second conserved V-encoded cysteine to the conserved J-encoded phenylalanine. In an earlier analysis of more than 550 of the donors, sequences lacking an unambiguous match to a single V gene segment were excluded. In an earlier analysis of some 590 of the donors, V segments were called functional above 56.7% productive rearrangements and were called segregating when the between-donor standard deviation exceeded 5%. To diagnose cytomegalovirus status from the catalog of TCR beta chain sequences, a statistical classification framework was built. In a later analysis, TCR nucleotide sequences were compared against IMGT/GENE-DB human TR gene sequences so that V and J genes could be assigned. In a later analysis, CDR3 sequences and most-parsimonious VDJ recombination scenarios were assigned using the TCRdist pipeline. In a later analysis, each TCR beta chain was defined by its CDR3 amino acid sequence together with its V-gene family, and reads without a unique V-gene family were excluded. As a way to deal with suspected cross-contamination and a sequencing artifact, a later analysis dropped approximately 570 nucleotide sequences that were highly shared and had low generation probability. For each public chain, a later analysis derived a clonal expansion index from normalized ranks of inferred template counts within each repertoire. A later analysis computed generation probabilities with a VDJ recombination model fitted to out-of-frame rearrangements, and checked the results against IGoR. In a later analysis, hypergeometric tests were used to score TCR-TCR, TCR-HLA and TCR-CMV co-occurrence, with a repertoire-size bias correction applied to TCR pairs. In a later analysis, false discovery rates were estimated by permuting HLA or CMV assignments 20 times. In a later analysis, co-occurring TCRs were grouped using DBSCAN, and TCRdist sequence similarity was added for clustering within HLA-allele-positive subsets. For co-occurrence clustering, repertoires with fewer than 30,000 or more than 120,000 public chains were excluded, along with roughly 5 repertoires with anomalous nucleotide sharing. Sourced from immuneACCESS, this table was stored by TCRdb with only in-frame sequences that have V and J called. A share of the clones is absent; for the studies checked, an unresolved V gene accounts for under half, and the remainder has no known explanation. The D gene and trimming were derived from the DNA, and the V and J assignments and clone size from that table. This sample has 120,000 or so clones in its table, and around two thirds of those were observed once. Of the sample, about 7.9% falls within the top ten clones.

V is shortened by 1 base, J by 5 bases, and the region joining them spans 17 bases. CDR1 and CDR2 were assigned from the germline V gene (reference sequence) as SSHAT and FNYEAQ. The CDR3 measures 16 amino acids from cysteine to phenylalanine. Only the CDR3 part of the read is kept: 48 bases, read in frame from the first base. These data are taken from a study of cytomegalovirus exposure and HLA in healthy donors (dated by TCRdb to 2015 to 2018). Some background on the complete study: According to an earlier analysis of 450 to 650 of the donors, roughly 180 million T cells yielded 95 million to 140 million unique TCR beta sequences and more than 250 Gb of sequence data. About 300 gigabases of sequencing data and 78 million or so unique TCR sequences were included in an early release covering about 620 HLA-typed donors. The genetic ancestry cluster associated with self-reported Caucasian donors included roughly 84% of the 300 to 400 genotyped donors. The study aimed to test whether cataloging public T cell receptors could reveal signatures of past pathogen exposure. The study used immunosequencing to profile the T cell repertoires of approximately 650 subjects and linked those repertoires to cytomegalovirus serostatus. Along with the approximately 700-subject first cohort, a separate validation cohort of over a hundred different subjects was used. To predict cytomegalovirus infection status, the study brought together high-throughput TCR immunosequencing, statistical association of individual TCRs with disease status, and machine learning. To study patterns of TCR occurrence, a later analysis re-analyzed previously published TCR beta repertoires from several hundred donors and added high-resolution HLA genotyping. Rather than using new phenotypic data, the later analysis identified candidate immune exposures from TCR beta sequences and from how often those sequences occurred across donors. An earlier analysis of nearly 600 of the donors applied high-throughput TCR beta sequencing to assess whether each TCR beta V gene segment acted as functional or pseudogenic. Donor age, sex, ethnicity and CMV serostatus were compiled alongside the repertoire data. A later genetic analysis used genome-wide SNP genotypes for about three fifths of the roughly 700 donors, treating that subset as a discovery cohort. All discovery cohort repertoires had been generated using a single sequencing platform. HLA typing covered class I and class II loci at four-digit resolution. Typing coverage differed by locus: A, B, C, DRB1 and DQB1 were typed in about 620-640 donors, DQA1 in about 510, DPA1 in around 610, and DPB1 in 400 to 490. About 5 DR-DQ haplotypes were handled as single units for association and clustering, since linkage in the cohort was strong. Across approximately 400 genotyped donors of the cohort, an average of roughly 250,000 unique TCR beta nucleotide sequences per donor were sequenced, and around 19% of those sequences were non-productive.

The cohort consisted of hundreds of healthy bone marrow donors. All cohort members were sampled while nominally healthy, although unrecorded immune exposures were likely present. The donor was CMV seropositive and belonged to the group of more than 250 seropositive cohort members. A peripheral blood sample was provided by each donor, and peripheral blood mononuclear cells were used for TCR beta sequencing. Genomic DNA was extracted from the blood cell samples with the Qiagen DNeasy Blood Extraction Kit. General findings and caveats noted by the study authors: When HLA alleles, especially DR and DQ, strongly co-occurred, attributing TCR associations to individual alleles was difficult. A later genetic analysis associated a missense DCLRE1C variant with V-gene and J-gene trimming of TCR beta chains, and an independent cohort replicated the association. In a later genetic analysis, fewer N-insertions in productive TCRs were reported among donors in an Asian-associated ancestry cluster than the roughly 640-donor mean. In the study, about 150 TCR beta chains were listed as associated with cytomegalovirus. A further reported finding was that TCR beta sequences accurately predicted the HLA-A and HLA-B alleles for most subjects in the first cohort. Most CMV-associated TCR beta chains appeared to be HLA-restricted in a later analysis, and the HLA associations seemed to be driven largely by CMV exposure. Sequencing depth was assumed to be roughly uniform across donors in the presence/absence analyses, though that assumption may not hold. Because HLA typing was missing for some donors at each locus, association tests included only the typed subset. Some IMGT-functional V segments, including TRBV6-2 and TRBV6-3, could not be distinguished by the 87-base-pair reads and were therefore excluded. According to a later analysis, TCR association rates differed among HLA loci, with DRB1 alleles showing the most associated TCRs and HLA-C alleles showing the fewest. A later analysis found that HLA-associated TCR beta chains were more clonally expanded and had lower generation probabilities than equally common non-associated chains. The only immune exposure information available for the cohort was CMV serostatus. Three of the identified cytomegalovirus-associated TCR beta chains were confirmed in vitro to be specific for cytomegalovirus antigens. The authors suggested that the approach could potentially be extended to other disease states and immunological phenotypes. Most TCR sequences were observed very rarely across donors, whereas some public TCRs were present in many individuals. Specific HLA alleles were associated with 15,000 to 20,000 TCR beta sequences at a false discovery rate of 0.05 in a later analysis. An earlier analysis of some 560 of the donors showed that most TCR beta V segments appeared in productive rearrangements either about 87% or about 30% of the time, which broadly matched IMGT annotations. Correlated functional status among segregating V segments might be attributable to linkage disequilibrium, but an unknown experimental factor could not be ruled out. Several of the top co-occurrence clusters appeared to be linked to parvovirus B19, influenza, CMV and Epstein-Barr virus, according to a later analysis. This cohort had only TCR beta chains sequenced, and the lack of alpha or paired-chain data limited which features could be detected. Fewer than 20 rarely observed V segments, including chromosome 9 orphons, were excluded from the earlier analysis of approximately 500 of the donors because counts were too low. The sequencing pipeline was judged likely to have produced a cluster of highly shared sequence variants as a technical artifact. The classifier was reported to diagnose cytomegalovirus status with high specificity and sensitivity in both the original and validation cohorts.

The sequence is built from TRBV7-7 and TRBJ2-5, with no reliable assignment of the D segment. The sequenced material came from PBMCs. The clonotype was recovered from a woman in her thirties or forties in good health and CMV-seropositive. The CDR3 reads CASSLGVPGPAETQYF. The sequenced DNA is TGTGCCAGCAGCTTAGGCGTCCCGGGTCCGGCCGAGACCCAGTACTTC.